This is a list of T cell receptor beta chains from one sample in a study of cytomegalovirus exposure and HLA in healthy donors. The assay was immunoSEQ multiplex PCR, and TCRdb's table has in-frame clones only and misses some. The sample has around 120,000 clones; 70% to 80% are singletons. Sequenced material: PBMCs. Every receptor here comes from a woman aged 45-65 years in good health and CMV-seropositive. CDR3s leave out the opening cysteine and the closing phenylalanine or tryptophan.

v_gene	j_gene	CDR3aa
TRBV6-6	TRBJ1-4	ASNGQGGEKLF
TRBV5-1	TRBJ2-1	ASSLVGRGEGNEQF
TRBV7-9	TRBJ1-1	ASSFLQGNTEAF
TRBV7-2	TRBJ2-4	ASSSRGWDIQY
TRBV18	TRBJ2-7	ASSPGTGDLEQY
TRBV7-3	TRBJ2-1	ASSLLGAGGPNEQF
TRBV5-3	TRBJ1-2	ARSLLGIQVNGYT
TRBV11-1	TRBJ2-2	ASSPGVNSGELF
TRBV9	TRBJ2-2	ASSVVPNTGELF
TRBV7-6	TRBJ1-2	AGIHTGLSYGYT
TRBV5-1	TRBJ1-2	ASSQITNYGYT
TRBV6-1	TRBJ1-3	ASSGDLFSGNTIY
TRBV20-1	TRBJ1-1	SAQGGAF
TRBV21-1	TRBJ1-1	ASSSLRTGDPPEAF
TRBV30	TRBJ1-6	AWRGTGSSPLH
TRBV28	TRBJ1-2	ASTTGNYGYT
TRBV30	TRBJ2-3	AWTTSRVSTDTQY
TRBV4-3	TRBJ2-5	ASSQDSGGRQTQY
TRBV7-7	TRBJ2-1	ASSPSGTSYNEQF
TRBV10-3	TRBJ2-3	AIMGTTGANTDTQY
TRBV6-5	TRBJ1-1	ATWTGLYTEAF
TRBV5-1	TRBJ2-2	ASSLEGLQTGELF
TRBV21-1	TRBJ1-3	ARARYEPSGNTIY
TRBV4-2	TRBJ1-4	ASSQDQANLGTGAEKLF
TRBV6-5	TRBJ1-2	ASSRGMRDGYT
TRBV4-2	TRBJ2-5	ASSQEGRGHSGREETQY
TRBV7-9	TRBJ2-7	ASRRTSGRSYEQY
TRBV27	TRBJ2-3	ASSSPGVTDTQY
TRBV7-2	TRBJ1-5	ASSREWGGVSNQPQH
TRBV7-2	TRBJ2-1	ASSLETTMGGEQF
TRBV30	TRBJ2-3	AWRGLAGDTDTQY
TRBV15	TRBJ2-1	ATSRGRDSYNEQF
TRBV9	TRBJ1-1	ASSQGLGNTEAF
TRBV25-1	TRBJ2-7	ASSPGQGLTYEQY
TRBV7-2	TRBJ1-2	ASSRNGLSYGYT
TRBV5-4	TRBJ2-2	ASSLQGAGELF
TRBV19	TRBJ2-7	ASSIGGGRHEQY
TRBV18	TRBJ1-2	ASSPSPRTGANYGYT
TRBV11-2	TRBJ2-7	ASSLTGYSEQY
TRBV7-2	TRBJ2-7	ASSFASGTYEQY
TRBV28	TRBJ2-7	ASRTSGTSSYEQY
TRBV7-7	TRBJ2-3	ASSQGGAGSTDTQY
TRBV28	TRBJ2-2	ASSRGTGRTGELF
TRBV30	TRBJ1-2	AWRGTHSKVTLYGYT